This TCR beta chain was sequenced in a study of T cells in narcolepsy. The assay was immunoSEQ multiplex PCR, and TCRdb's table has in-frame clones only and misses some. Of 35,000 or so clones listed, around 82% are singletons. Germline CDR1 reads SGHDT; CDR2 reads YYEEEE. Trimming took off 0 bases at V and 2 bases at J, with 13 bases between the two ends. The CDR3 consists of 16 residues. The chain couples TRBV5-6 to TRBJ2-3, with D possibly matching TRBD1 (5 bases). The source is a human donor with narcolepsy. Material for sequencing was CD45RA- memory CD4+ T cells from PBMCs. The CDR3 nucleotides are TGTGCCAGCAGCTTGGTCGTGGGGCTTGACACAGATACGCAGTATTTT. The encoded protein is CASSLVVGLDTDTQYF.